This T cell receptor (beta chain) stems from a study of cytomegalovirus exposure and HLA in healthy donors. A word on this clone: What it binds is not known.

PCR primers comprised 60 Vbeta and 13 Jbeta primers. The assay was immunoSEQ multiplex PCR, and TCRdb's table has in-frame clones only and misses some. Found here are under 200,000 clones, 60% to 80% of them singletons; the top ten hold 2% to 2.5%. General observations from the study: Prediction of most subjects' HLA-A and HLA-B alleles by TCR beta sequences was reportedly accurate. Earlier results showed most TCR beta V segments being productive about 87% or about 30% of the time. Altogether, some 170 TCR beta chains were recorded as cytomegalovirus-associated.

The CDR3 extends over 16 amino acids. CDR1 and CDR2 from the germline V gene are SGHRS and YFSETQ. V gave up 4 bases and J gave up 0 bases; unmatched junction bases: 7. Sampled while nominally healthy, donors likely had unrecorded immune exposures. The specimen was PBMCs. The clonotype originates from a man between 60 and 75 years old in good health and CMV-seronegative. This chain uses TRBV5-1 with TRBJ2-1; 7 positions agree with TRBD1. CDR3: CASSGPGTVSYNEQFF. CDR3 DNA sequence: TGCGCCAGCAGCGGACCCGGGACAGTCTCCTACAATGAGCAGTTCTTC.